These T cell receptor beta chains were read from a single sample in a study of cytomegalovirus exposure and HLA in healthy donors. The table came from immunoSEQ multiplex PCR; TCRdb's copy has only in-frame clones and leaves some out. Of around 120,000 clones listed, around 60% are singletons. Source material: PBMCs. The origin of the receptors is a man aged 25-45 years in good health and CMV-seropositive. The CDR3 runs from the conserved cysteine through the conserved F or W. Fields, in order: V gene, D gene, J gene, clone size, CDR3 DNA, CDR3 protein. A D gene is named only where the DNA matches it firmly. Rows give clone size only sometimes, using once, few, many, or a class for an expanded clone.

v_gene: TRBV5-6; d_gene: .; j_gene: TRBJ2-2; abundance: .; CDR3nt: TGTGCCAGCAGCTTGGTCAGGGATGGCACCGGGGAGCTGTTTTTT; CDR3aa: CASSLVRDGTGELFF
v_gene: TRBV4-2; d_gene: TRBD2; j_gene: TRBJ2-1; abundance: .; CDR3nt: TGTGCCAGCAGCCTGAGGACTAGCGGGGACGCAGGTGAGCAGTTCTTC; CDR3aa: CASSLRTSGDAGEQFF
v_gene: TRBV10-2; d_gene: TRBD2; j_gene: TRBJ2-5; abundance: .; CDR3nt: TGCGCCAGCAGCCTAGGACTAGCGGGGGGGCAGGAGACCCAGTACTTC; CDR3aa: CASSLGLAGGQETQYF
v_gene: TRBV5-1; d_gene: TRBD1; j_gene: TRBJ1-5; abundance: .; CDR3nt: TGCGCCATCCGACAGGGGGCCAGGGTCAATCAGCCCCAGCATTTT; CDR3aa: CAIRQGARVNQPQHF
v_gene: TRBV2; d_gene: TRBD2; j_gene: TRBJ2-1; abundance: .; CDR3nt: TGTGCCAGCAGTGAAACTAGCGGGCTTCGAAATGAGCAGTTCTTC; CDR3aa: CASSETSGLRNEQFF
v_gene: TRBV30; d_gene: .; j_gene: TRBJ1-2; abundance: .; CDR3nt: TGTGCCTGGAGTGTACGGGAGAACTATGGCTACACCTTC; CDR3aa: CAWSVRENYGYTF
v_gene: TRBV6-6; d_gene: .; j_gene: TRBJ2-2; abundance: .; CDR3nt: TGTGCCAGCAGGGTGGGGACTACCGGGGAGCTGTTTTTT; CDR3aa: CASRVGTTGELFF
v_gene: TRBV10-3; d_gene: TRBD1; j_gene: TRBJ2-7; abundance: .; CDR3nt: TGTGCCATCAGTGGGTATGCAGGGGGTAGCGAGCAGTACTTC; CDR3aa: CAISGYAGGSEQYF
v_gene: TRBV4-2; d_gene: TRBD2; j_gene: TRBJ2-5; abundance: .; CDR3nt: TGTGCCAGCAGCCATCTCCTGGGGGGGGAGACCCAGTACTTC; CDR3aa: CASSHLLGGETQYF
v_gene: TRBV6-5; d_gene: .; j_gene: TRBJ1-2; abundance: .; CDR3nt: TGTGCCAGCAGTTACTCCGGGACACAACCATATGGCTACACCTTC; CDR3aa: CASSYSGTQPYGYTF
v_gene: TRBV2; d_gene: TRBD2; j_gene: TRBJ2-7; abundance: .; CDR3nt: TGTGCCAGCAGTGAGAGCCGGGGGGGCCTATCCTACGAGCAGTACTTC; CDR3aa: CASSESRGGLSYEQYF
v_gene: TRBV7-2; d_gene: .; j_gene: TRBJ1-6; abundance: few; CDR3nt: TGTGCCAGCAGCCTTCGGGCGGGGCGGTCAAATAATTCACCCCTCCACTTT; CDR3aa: CASSLRAGRSNNSPLHF
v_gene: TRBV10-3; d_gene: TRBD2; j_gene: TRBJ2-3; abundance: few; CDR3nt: TGTGCCATGGGACTAGCGGGGGGATCCACAGATACGCAGTATTTT; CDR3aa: CAMGLAGGSTDTQYF
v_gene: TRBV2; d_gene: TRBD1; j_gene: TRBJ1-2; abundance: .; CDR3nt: TGTGCCAGCAGTGGACAGGGGGTCTATGGCTACACCTTC; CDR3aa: CASSGQGVYGYTF
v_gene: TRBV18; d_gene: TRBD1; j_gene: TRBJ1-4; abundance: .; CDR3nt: TGTGCCAGCTCACCCCGGGACAGTAATGAAAAACTGTTTTTT; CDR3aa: CASSPRDSNEKLFF
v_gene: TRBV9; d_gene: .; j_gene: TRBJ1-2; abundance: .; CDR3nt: TGTGCCAGCAGGGGCAGGGAAAGCTATGGCTACACCTTC; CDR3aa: CASRGRESYGYTF
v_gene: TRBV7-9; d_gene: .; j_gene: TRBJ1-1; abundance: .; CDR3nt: TGTGCCAGCAGCTTGGTGGAGGGCACTGAAGCTTTCTTT; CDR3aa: CASSLVEGTEAFF
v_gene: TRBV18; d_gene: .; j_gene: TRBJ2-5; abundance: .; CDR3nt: TGTGCCAGCTCACCCTATAACAGGGACCAAGAGACCCAGTACTTC; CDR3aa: CASSPYNRDQETQYF
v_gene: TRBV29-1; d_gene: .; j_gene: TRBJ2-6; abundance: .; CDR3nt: TGCAGCGTGGGCGGGATCTCTGGGGCCAACGTCCTGACTTTC; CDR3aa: CSVGGISGANVLTF
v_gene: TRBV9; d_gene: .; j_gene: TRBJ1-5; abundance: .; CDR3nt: TGTGCCAGCAGCGTAAGCGGGGATCAGCCCCAGCATTTT; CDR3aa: CASSVSGDQPQHF
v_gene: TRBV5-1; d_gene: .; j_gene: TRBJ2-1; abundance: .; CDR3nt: TGCGCCAGCAGCTTGACTGGGAGCTCCTACAATGAGCAGTTCTTC; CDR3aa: CASSLTGSSYNEQFF
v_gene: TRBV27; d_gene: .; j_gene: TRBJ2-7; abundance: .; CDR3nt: TGTGCCAGCAGTTTTCTACAGGGTAACTCCTACGAGCAGTACTTC; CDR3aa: CASSFLQGNSYEQYF
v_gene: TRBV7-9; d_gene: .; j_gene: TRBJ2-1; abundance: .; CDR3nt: TGTGCCAGCAGCTTAGCTGAACAGTCCTCATACAATGAGCAGTTCTTC; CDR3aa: CASSLAEQSSYNEQFF
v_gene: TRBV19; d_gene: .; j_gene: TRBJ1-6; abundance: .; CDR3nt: TGTGCCAGTAGTAGTGCGGGAGGGAATTCACCCCTCCACTTT; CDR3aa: CASSSAGGNSPLHF
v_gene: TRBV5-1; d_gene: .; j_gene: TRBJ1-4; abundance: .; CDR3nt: TGCGCCAGCAGGAAACAGGGTAGCGAAAAACTGTTTTTT; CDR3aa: CASRKQGSEKLFF
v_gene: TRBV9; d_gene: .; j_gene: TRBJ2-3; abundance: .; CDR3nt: TGTGCCAGCAGCGAAACAGGGCTCGATACGCAGTATTTT; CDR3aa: CASSETGLDTQYF
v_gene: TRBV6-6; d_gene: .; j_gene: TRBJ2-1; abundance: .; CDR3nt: TGTGCCAGCAGTTTAGGGGGTTTTTGGGACAATGAGCAGTTCTTC; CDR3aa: CASSLGGFWDNEQFF
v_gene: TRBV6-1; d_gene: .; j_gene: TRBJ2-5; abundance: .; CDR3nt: TGTGCCAGCAGAAACAGGGTAGAGACCCAGTACTTC; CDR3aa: CASRNRVETQYF
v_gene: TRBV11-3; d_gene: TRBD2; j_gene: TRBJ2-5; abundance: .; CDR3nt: TGTGCCAGCAGCTCAGGACTAGCCCCCGTGTACTTC; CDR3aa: CASSSGLAPVYF
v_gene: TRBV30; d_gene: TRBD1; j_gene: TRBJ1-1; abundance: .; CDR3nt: TGTGCCTGGAGTCCAACAGGGGTTGAAGCTTTCTTT; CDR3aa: CAWSPTGVEAFF
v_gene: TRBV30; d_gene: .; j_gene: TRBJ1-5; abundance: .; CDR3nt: TGTGCCTGGGGGGACACGGCGAGCAATCAGCCCCAGCATTTT; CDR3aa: CAWGDTASNQPQHF
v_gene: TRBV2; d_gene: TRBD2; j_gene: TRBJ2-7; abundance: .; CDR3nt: TGTGCCAGCAGTGAAATCACTAGCGGGGGGTTCTACGAGCAGTACTTC; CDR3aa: CASSEITSGGFYEQYF
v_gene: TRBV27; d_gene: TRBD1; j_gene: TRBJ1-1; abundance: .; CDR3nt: TGTGCCAGCAGTTTAAACAGGGGCCTGAACACTGAAGCTTTCTTT; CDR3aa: CASSLNRGLNTEAFF
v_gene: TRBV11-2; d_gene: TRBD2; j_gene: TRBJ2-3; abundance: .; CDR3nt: TGTGCCAGCAGCTTAGCGGGACTAGCGGGTGTCAATACGCAGTATTTT; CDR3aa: CASSLAGLAGVNTQYF
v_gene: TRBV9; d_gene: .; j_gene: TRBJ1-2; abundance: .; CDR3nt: TGTGCCAGCAGCGTAGAGGGGGACACCGACTATGGCTACACCTTC; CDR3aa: CASSVEGDTDYGYTF
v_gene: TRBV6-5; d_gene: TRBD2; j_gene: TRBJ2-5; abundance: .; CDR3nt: TGTGCCAGCGGGACTAGCGACGAATTGGTGGAGACCCAGTACTTC; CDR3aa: CASGTSDELVETQYF
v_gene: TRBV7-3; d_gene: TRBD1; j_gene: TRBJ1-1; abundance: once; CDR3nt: TGTGCCAGCAGCTTGGGACAGGGGAAAACTGAAGCTTTCTTT; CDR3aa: CASSLGQGKTEAFF
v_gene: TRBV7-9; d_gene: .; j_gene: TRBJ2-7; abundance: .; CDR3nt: TGTGCCAGCAGCTTAAAACTAGACGGTTACGAGCAGTACTTC; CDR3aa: CASSLKLDGYEQYF
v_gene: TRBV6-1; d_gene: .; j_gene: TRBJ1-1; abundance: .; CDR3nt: TGTGCCAGCAGTATAACAGGGATGAACACTGAAGCTTTCTTT; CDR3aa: CASSITGMNTEAFF
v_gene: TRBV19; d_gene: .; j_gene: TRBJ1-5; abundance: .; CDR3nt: TGTGCCAGTAGTATAGGTACCCGGACAGTTAATCAGCCCCAGCATTTT; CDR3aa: CASSIGTRTVNQPQHF
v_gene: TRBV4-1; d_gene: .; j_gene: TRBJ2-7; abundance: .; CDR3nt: TGCGCCAGCAGCCAAGATCCTCAGGCCCCCTACGAGCAGTACTTC; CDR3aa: CASSQDPQAPYEQYF
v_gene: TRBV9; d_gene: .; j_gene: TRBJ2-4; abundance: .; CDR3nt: TGTGCCAGCAGCCCCTTGGACAGATTAGCCATTCAGTACTTC; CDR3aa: CASSPLDRLAIQYF
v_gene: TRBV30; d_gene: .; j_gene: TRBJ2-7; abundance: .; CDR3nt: TGTGCCTGGACCTTATCCGGTAGCGAGCAGTACTTC; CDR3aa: CAWTLSGSEQYF
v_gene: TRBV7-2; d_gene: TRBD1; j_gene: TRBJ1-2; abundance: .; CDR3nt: TGTGCCAGCAGCTCCGGGACAGGGAGCGGCTACACCTTC; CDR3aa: CASSSGTGSGYTF